These T cell receptor beta chains were read from a single sample in a study of shared clonotypes between healthy human individuals. Using immunoSEQ multiplex PCR, the repertoire was profiled, and TCRdb retains in-frame clones only, with some absent. The top ten clones hold 10% to 15% of a sample with 450,000 to 550,000 clones, 79% of them seen once. The sequenced sample consisted of PBMCs. The receptors come from a woman in her thirties or forties in good health. Some clones in this sample may be carry-over from other donors' samples. Each CDR3 is given with its conserved first and last residue. The D gene is left open where the match is weak. Clone size is given for some rows only: seen once, a few or many times, or a class if the clone is expanded.

CDR3 protein	CDR3 DNA	D gene	V gene	J gene	clone size
CASSSGTGSSSGANVLTF	TGTGCCAGCAGTTCAGGGACAGGTTCAAGCTCTGGGGCCAACGTCCTGACTTTC	TRBD1	TRBV28	TRBJ2-6	-
CASSLNQGYNEQFF	TGTGCCAGCAGCTTAAATCAGGGGTACAATGAGCAGTTCTTC	-	TRBV7-6	TRBJ2-1	-
CASSLKKGWYSTDTQYF	TGTGCCAGCAGCTTGAAGAAGGGCTGGTATAGCACAGATACGCAGTATTTT	-	TRBV5-8	TRBJ2-3	-
CASSLDVVGGGSTEQFF	TGCGCCAGCAGCTTGGATGTGGTCGGGGGAGGTTCTACTGAGCAGTTCTTC	-	TRBV5-1	TRBJ2-1	few
CASSVGTVENSPLHF	TGCGCCAGCAGCGTCGGGACAGTCGAGAATTCACCCCTCCACTTT	TRBD1	TRBV5-1	TRBJ1-6	-
CASSRKGEGPNNEQFF	TGTGCCAGCAGTCGGAAGGGTGAGGGCCCTAACAATGAGCAGTTCTTC	-	TRBV2	TRBJ2-1	-
CATEHDNEQFF	TGTGCCACCGAACATGACAATGAGCAGTTCTTC	-	TRBV10-3	TRBJ2-1	-
CASSRDSGANVLTF	TGTGCCAGCAGCCGGGACTCTGGGGCCAACGTCCTGACTTTC	-	TRBV6-1	TRBJ2-6	-
CASSLYGGQGPYGYTF	TGTGCCAGCAGTTTATATGGAGGGCAGGGGCCCTATGGCTACACCTTC	-	TRBV28	TRBJ1-2	-
CASSQGLADNEQFF	TGTGCCAGCAGCCAAGGACTAGCAGACAATGAGCAGTTCTTC	TRBD2	TRBV4-2	TRBJ2-1	-
CASSVIGGYGEKLFF	TGTGCCAGCAGCGTTATCGGGGGGTACGGTGAAAAACTGTTTTTT	-	TRBV9	TRBJ1-4	-
CASSQGTSGYEQYF	TGCGCCAGCAGCCAAGGGACTAGCGGATACGAGCAGTACTTC	TRBD2	TRBV4-3	TRBJ2-7	-
CASSQERTSGPTDTQYF	TGCGCCAGCAGCCAAGAGCGAACTAGCGGGCCCACAGATACGCAGTATTTT	TRBD2	TRBV4-1	TRBJ2-3	-
CASSSTIQPSYEQYF	TGTGCCAGCAGTTCCACGATTCAGCCCTCCTACGAGCAGTACTTC	-	TRBV6-5	TRBJ2-7	-
CASASTGSTEAFF	TGTGCCAGCGCCTCTACTGGTAGCACTGAAGCTTTCTTT	-	TRBV9	TRBJ1-1	-
CASSGGGLGEKLFF	TGTGCCAGCAGTGGAGGGGGGTTGGGGGAAAAACTGTTTTTT	-	TRBV28	TRBJ1-4	once
CASSPRGGSRNQPQHF	TGTGCCAGTAGTCCCAGGGGGGGGAGTCGCAATCAGCCCCAGCATTTT	TRBD1	TRBV19	TRBJ1-5	-
CASSQGTGELFF	TGTGCCAGCAGCCAAGGCACCGGGGAGCTGTTTTTT	-	TRBV9	TRBJ2-2	-
CASSIPNPVTEAFF	TGTGCCAGTAGTATCCCGAACCCCGTCACTGAAGCTTTCTTT	-	TRBV19	TRBJ1-1	-
CASSEQDRDPSGYTF	TGTGCCAGCAGCGAACAGGACAGGGACCCTTCTGGCTACACCTTC	TRBD1	TRBV9	TRBJ1-2	-
CASSLALAGRQETQYF	TGTGCCAGCAGCTTAGCGCTGGCAGGGCGGCAGGAGACCCAGTACTTC	-	TRBV7-9	TRBJ2-5	-
CASSPTSGRVGELFF	TGCGCCAGCAGCCCAACTAGCGGGAGAGTCGGGGAGCTGTTTTTT	TRBD2	TRBV5-1	TRBJ2-2	-
CASSPLGGGRSYEQYF	TGTGCCAGCAGTCCCTTGGGAGGGGGCAGGTCCTACGAGCAGTACTTC	-	TRBV28	TRBJ2-7	-
CASEGLVRGEQYF	TGCGCCAGCGAAGGACTAGTACGAGGCGAGCAGTACTTC	TRBD2	TRBV5-1	TRBJ2-7	-
CASSEALPQVRGYTF	TGTGCCAGCAGTGAAGCGCTTCCACAGGTCCGGGGCTACACCTTC	-	TRBV2	TRBJ1-2	-
CASSLATGGVQPQHF	TGTGCCAGCAGCTTAGCCACCGGGGGGGTTCAGCCCCAGCATTTT	-	TRBV7-9	TRBJ1-5	few
CASSKRATRGEQFF	TGTGCCAGCAGCAAACGCGCCACCAGGGGTGAGCAGTTCTTC	-	TRBV13	TRBJ2-1	-
CATTPGYQETQYF	TGTGCCACCACCCCGGGGTACCAAGAGACCCAGTACTTC	-	TRBV7-3	TRBJ2-5	-
CASPDQGHTEAFFGQGTAHEAFF	-	-	TRBV5-1	TRBJ1-1	-
CASSYLQGTGANVLTF	TGTGCCAGCAGTTACTTACAGGGGACTGGGGCCAACGTCCTGACTTTC	TRBD1	TRBV6-5	TRBJ2-6	-
CASSLLSQGNEQFF	TGTGCCAGCAGCCTCCTCTCACAGGGAAATGAGCAGTTCTTC	-	TRBV9	TRBJ2-1	-
CASSLWAGAGEQYF	TGCGCCAGCAGCTTGTGGGCCGGGGCGGGCGAGCAGTACTTC	-	TRBV5-1	TRBJ2-7	-
CASSQGPGELFF	TGTGCCAGCAGTCAGGGGCCCGGGGAGCTGTTTTTT	-	TRBV6-5	TRBJ2-2	many
CASSHERYGYTF	TGTGCCAGCTCACACGAACGCTATGGCTACACCTTC	-	TRBV18	TRBJ1-2	-
CASTQASGRLIYEQYF	TGTGCCAGCACACAAGCTAGCGGGAGGCTTATCTACGAGCAGTACTTC	TRBD2	TRBV27	TRBJ2-7	-
CSVCWDLNTEAFF	TGCAGCGTCTGCTGGGACCTGAACACTGAAGCTTTCTTT	-	TRBV29-1	TRBJ1-1	many
CSVEGSGLADTDTQYF	TGCAGCGTTGAAGGGTCGGGACTAGCGGACACAGATACGCAGTATTTT	TRBD2	TRBV29-1	TRBJ2-3	-
CASSLGASAYNEQFF	TGTGCCAGCAGCTTAGGTGCTAGCGCCTACAATGAGCAGTTCTTC	-	TRBV11-2	TRBJ2-1	-
CASSLNGALSGNTIYF	TGCGCCAGCAGCTTGAATGGGGCGCTCTCTGGAAACACCATATATTTT	-	TRBV5-1	TRBJ1-3	-
CASSPGQGSGYTF	TGTGCCAGCAGCCCGGGACAGGGGAGTGGCTACACCTTC	TRBD1	TRBV7-2	TRBJ1-2	-
CASRAMGGRADTQYF	TGTGCCAGCAGGGCAATGGGGGGAAGGGCAGATACGCAGTATTTT	-	TRBV28	TRBJ2-3	once
CASSARDRGLYEQYF	TGTGCCAGCAGCGCCCGGGACAGGGGGCTCTACGAGCAGTACTTC	TRBD1	TRBV11-1	TRBJ2-7	-